This is a list of T cell receptor beta chains from one sample in a study of T-cell memory formation after mild COVID-19. TCRdb fed the 5' RACE reads into MiXCR, producing one record per CDR3 protein. The sample carries under 150,000 distinct CDR3 sequences, 22% recorded once. Sample: PBMCs or a T cell subset sorted from them (not recorded which). The receptors were gathered from a man aged 18 to 35 who had mild COVID-19 (a few samples of this study predate the infection). Cell type and time point are not known. CDR3s include the opening cysteine and the closing phenylalanine or tryptophan. The D gene is left open where the match is weak. Size is omitted from some rows. Given values are once, few, many or a class for expanded clones.

j_gene | v_gene | abundance | d_gene | len | CDR3nt | CDR3aa
TRBJ2-3 | TRBV7-3 | few | TRBD2 | 17 | TGTGCCAGCAGCCCCAAGGCGGCGGGGGGCGCGTGGGATACGCAGTATTTT | CASSPKAAGGAWDTQYF
TRBJ2-3 | TRBV4-1 | . | TRBD1 | 16 | TGCGCCAGCAGCCAAGAATCGGGACAGGAGCTAGATACGCAGTATTTT | CASSQESGQELDTQYF
TRBJ2-1 | TRBV19 | . | TRBD1 | 17 | TGTGCCAGTAGTTGGCGGACAGGGGGTTCCCTTGCTGGTGAGCAGTTCTTC | CASSWRTGGSLAGEQFF
TRBJ1-2 | TRBV5-1 | few | . | 14 | TGCGCCAGCAGCTCGGGGACCACCAACTATGGCTACACCTTC | CASSSGTTNYGYTF
TRBJ1-2 | TRBV29-1 | few | TRBD1 | 13 | TGCAGCGTCTTGGAACAGGGGGCTGAAGGCTACACCTTC | CSVLEQGAEGYTF
TRBJ2-1 | TRBV6-2/TRBV6-3 | few | . | 13 | TGTGCCAGCAGTTTAAACTGGGGGGTTGAGCAGTTCTTC | CASSLNWGVEQFF
TRBJ2-4 | TRBV4-1 | few | . | 15 | TGCGCCAGCAGCCAAGGAAAGTTAGCCAAAAACATTCAGTACTTC | CASSQGKLAKNIQYF
TRBJ2-1 | TRBV13 | . | TRBD2 | 15 | TGTGCCAGCAGCCCCTCGGGGGGGGGCCACAATGAGCAGTTCTTC | CASSPSGGGHNEQFF
TRBJ1-1 | TRBV18 | . | . | 17 | TGTGCCAGCTCACCATGGGGTTCCCGGACAGAGGGCACTGAAGCTTTCTTT | CASSPWGSRTEGTEAFF
TRBJ2-3 | TRBV6-4 | medium-sized | TRBD2 | 15 | TGTGCCAGCAGTGAAACTAGCGGGGGGGCAGATACGCAGTATTTT | CASSETSGGADTQYF
TRBJ1-2 | TRBV4-3 | . | . | 14 | TGCGCCAGCAGCCATCAGGGAACCAACTATGGCTACACCTTC | CASSHQGTNYGYTF
TRBJ2-1 | TRBV3-1 | . | TRBD2 | 17 | TGTGCCAGCAGCCAAGGTACTAGCGGGGTAGGGATAGGTGAGCAGTTCTTC | CASSQGTSGVGIGEQFF
TRBJ2-1 | TRBV5-1 | . | TRBD1 | 16 | TGCGCCAGCAGCTCGACCACGCGACAGGGGTACAATGAGCAGTTCTTC | CASSSTTRQGYNEQFF
TRBJ2-1 | TRBV6-6 | few | . | 12 | TGTGCCAGCAGTTACGGCCTCCGTGAGCAGTTCTTC | CASSYGLREQFF
TRBJ1-3 | TRBV4-1 | . | . | 15 | TGCGCCAGCAGCCAAGATCCTCAGGGGAGAAACACCATATATTTT | CASSQDPQGRNTIYF
TRBJ2-3 | TRBV7-8 | few | TRBD2 | 16 | TGTGCCAGCAGCTTACGGGGGGTGTGGTACACAGATACGCAGTATTTT | CASSLRGVWYTDTQYF
TRBJ2-1 | TRBV2 | . | TRBD1 | 14 | TGTGCCAGCGTAACGGGACAGGGCTACAATGAGCAGTTCTTC | CASVTGQGYNEQFF
TRBJ2-3 | TRBV7-9 | . | . | 14 | TGTGCCAGCAGCTTATTCGGGGAGGCAGATACGCAGTATTTT | CASSLFGEADTQYF
TRBJ2-3 | TRBV28 | . | . | 15 | TGTGCCAGCGGGGTCGGGACAAGCACTACAGATACGCAGTATTTT | CASGVGTSTTDTQYF
TRBJ2-3 | TRBV10-1 | . | TRBD2 | 18 | TGCGCCAGCAGTTCTTCTACTAGCGGGGGGTGGCTGACAGATACGCAGTATTTT | CASSSSTSGGWLTDTQYF
TRBJ1-1 | TRBV16 | few | TRBD1 | 15 | TGTGCCAGCAGCCAAACCGGGACAGGAAACACTGAAGCTTTCTTT | CASSQTGTGNTEAFF
TRBJ2-2 | TRBV12-3/TRBV12-4 | . | . | 14 | TGTGCCAGCAGTTTACTCCCAGGAACCGGGGAGCTGTTTTTT | CASSLLPGTGELFF
TRBJ2-1 | TRBV7-8 | few | . | 12 | TGTGCCAGCAGCTTTATATACAATGAGCAGTTCTTC | CASSFIYNEQFF
TRBJ2-1 | TRBV7-9 | . | . | 11 | TGTGCCAGCAGCTTAATGGATGAGCAGTTCTTC | CASSLMDEQFF
TRBJ2-7 | TRBV11-2 | . | . | 17 | TGTGCCAGCAGCTCTTCAGACAGCTCTAGATCCTCCTACGAGCAGTACTTC | CASSSSDSSRSSYEQYF
TRBJ2-7 | TRBV6-2/TRBV6-3 | . | TRBD1 | 13 | TGTGCCAGCACCGGGACAGGGAAGGACGAGCAGTACTTC | CASTGTGKDEQYF
TRBJ2-2 | TRBV7-2 | many | TRBD1 | 16 | TGTGCCAGCAGCTTATCGTTCCCAGGGGGAACCGGGGAGCTGTTTTTT | CASSLSFPGGTGELFF
TRBJ2-7 | TRBV6-5 | many | . | 13 | TGTGCCAGCAGTTACTCGCGCCTCGGAGCACAGTACTTC | CASSYSRLGAQYF
TRBJ2-3 | TRBV20-1 | . | TRBD2 | 14 | TGCAGTGCAGGGACTAGCGGACCCACAGATACGCAGTATTTT | CSAGTSGPTDTQYF
TRBJ2-4 | TRBV7-9 | . | TRBD1 | 16 | TGTGCCAGCAGCTTAGCGCGGACAAGGGGGCTCAACATTCAGTACTTC | CASSLARTRGLNIQYF
TRBJ2-2 | TRBV7-6 | few | TRBD2 | 16 | TGTGCCAGCAGTGGGACTAGCGGGACCTACACCGGGGAGCTGTTTTTT | CASSGTSGTYTGELFF
TRBJ1-2 | TRBV12-3/TRBV12-4 | . | . | 15 | TGTGCCAGCAGTTCCGGGACGGACAATTTCTATGGCTACACCTTC | CASSSGTDNFYGYTF
TRBJ2-7 | TRBV10-3 | few | . | 13 | TGTGCCATCAGTGGGGGGTACTCCTACGAGCAGTACTTC | CAISGGYSYEQYF
TRBJ1-1 | TRBV4-1 | few | . | 18 | TGCGCCAGCAGCCTCACAGATCCTCGGTCCGACCTGAACACTGAAGCTTTCTTT | CASSLTDPRSDLNTEAFF
TRBJ2-2 | TRBV24-1 | medium-sized | TRBD2 | 15 | TGTGCCACCAGTGATTTAGCGGGGGACACCGGGGAGCTGTTTTTT | CATSDLAGDTGELFF
TRBJ2-3 | TRBV6-5 | few | . | 14 | TGTGCCAGCAGTTTCGCGACTAGCACAGATACGCAGTATTTT | CASSFATSTDTQYF
TRBJ2-2 | TRBV6-5 | few | . | 13 | TGTGCCAGCAGGGGGGGCAACACCGGGGAGCTGTTTTTT | CASRGGNTGELFF
TRBJ2-5 | TRBV7-9 | . | TRBD1 | 15 | TGTGCCAGCAGCTTTCCTCGGACAGGGGAAGAGACCCAGTACTTC | CASSFPRTGEETQYF
TRBJ2-3 | TRBV7-3 | few | TRBD2 | 14 | TGTGCCAGCAGTCCGAGCGGGGGGACAGATACGCAGTATTTT | CASSPSGGTDTQYF
TRBJ2-7 | TRBV11-2 | few | . | 13 | TGTGCCAGCAGTATGGACCCTCTCTACGAGCAGTACTTC | CASSMDPLYEQYF
TRBJ1-5 | TRBV20-1 | . | TRBD1 | 14 | TGCAGTGCTACTAACCGGGACAGAAATCAGCCCCAGCATTTT | CSATNRDRNQPQHF
TRBJ2-4 | TRBV6-2/TRBV6-3 | . | . | 12 | TGTGCCAGCTCGAAGGGCGTGGACATTCAGTACTTC | CASSKGVDIQYF
TRBJ1-1 | TRBV27 | few | . | 13 | TGTGCCAGCAGTTTATCCTGGGGAGGGCAAGCTTTCTTT | CASSLSWGGQAFF